The 28 T cell receptor beta chains in this list originate from one sample, sequenced in a study of T-cell reconstitution after alpha-beta-depleted transplantation in children. Preparation of the TCRbeta library used unique molecular identifiers. TCRdb re-called the PCR reads through MiXCR, storing one row per CDR3 protein. Seen here are approximately 490,000 distinct CDR3 sequences, 8% to 11% observed once, and the top ten hold 2% to 2.5%. The sample in question was PBMCs, obtained before TCRalphabeta/CD19-depleted stem cell transplant. The receptors stem from a child aged 2-15 years with inherited bone marrow failure, due to receive a stem cell transplant.

This clonotype was detected many times. The genes are TRBV4-1 and TRBJ1-4, with 8 bases fitting TRBD1. The CDR3 is made up of 16 amino acids. The germline CDR1 and CDR2 sequences are MGHRA and YSYEKL. Losses at the gene ends were 1 base for V and 6 bases for J; bases not matched to a gene: 7. The CDR3 region has the DNA TGCGCCAGCAGCCAAGCCCCGACAGGGGCGGATGAAAAACTGTTTTTT. The encoded protein is CASSQAPTGADEKLFF.

In its sample, this clonotype was seen many times. The chain has TRBV2 and TRBJ2-3; D uncertain. Germline-derived CDR1 and CDR2 are SNHLY and FYNNEI. The ends were cut back, 8 bases at V and 1 base at J, with 1 base in the middle. This CDR3 spans 10 amino acids. CDR3 sequence (DNA): TGTGCCAGCCGCACAGATACGCAGTATTTT. It is translated as CASRTDTQYF.

This clonotype appeared a few times. This rearrangement joins TRBV29-1 to TRBJ2-1; D not certain. V was shortened by 5 bases and J by 0 bases, with 8 bases between the two germline ends. The CDR3 length is 13 residues. In germline, CDR1 is SQVTM, CDR2 ANQGSEA. CDR3 sequence (DNA): TGCAGCGTTCTTCTAAGCTCCTACAATGAGCAGTTCTTC. Its protein product is CSVLLSSYNEQFF.

This clonotype has only a few counts. The chain has TRBV11-2 and TRBJ2-5; D perhaps matches TRBD2 (6 bases). The germline V gene encodes CDR1 SGHAT and CDR2 FQNNGV. Trimming took 3 bases from V and 1 from J, leaving 9 bases between them. CDR3 length: 14 residues. The CDR3 reads CASSFGGTQETQYF. The CDR3 DNA reads as TGTGCCAGCAGCTTCGGCGGGACCCAAGAGACCCAGTACTTC.

This clonotype was found many times. The rearrangement joins TRBV27 to TRBJ2-1, with 9 bases matching TRBD2. Germline assignment: CDR1 MNHEY and CDR2 SMNVEV (reference sequence). J was trimmed by 9 bases and V by 5 bases; bases with no gene match: 11. The CDR3 covers 15 residues. The chain's CDR3 is CASSGEAGGAGEQFF. The CDR3 DNA is TGTGCCAGCAGTGGAGAAGCGGGAGGTGCCGGTGAGCAGTTCTTC.

Only a few counts were recorded for this clonotype. V and J are TRBV28 and TRBJ2-7, with a weak D call TRBD2 (6 bases). Germline values: CDR1 MDHEN, CDR2 SYDVKM. Trimming cost V 3 bases and J 4 bases, with 16 bases left between them. The CDR3 is 15 amino acids. CDR3 in amino acids: CASSLEWGSGYEQYF. As DNA, the CDR3 is TGTGCCAGCAGTTTGGAATGGGGTAGCGGATACGAGCAGTACTTC. Full variable domain (remainder filled in from reference TRBV28 and TRBJ2-7): DVKVTQSSRYLVKRTGEKVFLECVQDMDHENMFWYRQDPGLGLRLIYFSYDVKMKEKGDIPEGYSVSREKKERFSLILESASTNQTSMYLCASSLEWGSGYEQYFGPGTRLTVT.

This clonotype occurred a few times. The chain uses TRBV20-1 and TRBJ2-1, with D tentatively TRBD2 (6 bases). Trimming left V 0 bases short and J 7 bases short, with 16 bases between. Germline V CDR1 and CDR2: DFQATT, SNEGSKA (reference sequence). The CDR3 loop spans 15 amino acids. CDR3 DNA sequence: TGCAGTGCTAGAGATCCGGACTACCTCTCAAATGAGCAGTTCTTC. Amino acid sequence: CSARDPDYLSNEQFF.

This clonotype has at least ten counts. The CDR3 sequence: CATRGDVYTGELFF. DNA for the CDR3: TGTGCCACCAGAGGGGACGTTTACACCGGGGAGCTGTTTTTT. The chain has TRBV15 and TRBJ2-2; D might be TRBD1 or TRBD2, each matching 5 bases. V was clipped by 6 bases and J by 3 bases, with 11 bases between them. This CDR3 comprises 14 residues. CDR1 and CDR2 (germline): LNHNV, YYDKDF (reference sequence).

In this sample, this clonotype turned up a few times. V gene TRBV20-1 combines with J gene TRBJ2-1; D unclear. Per the germline V gene, CDR1 is DFQATT and CDR2 is SNEGSKA (reference sequence). The V end lost 3 bases, the J end lost 1 base, and 10 bases lay between the germline ends. This CDR3 has 14 amino acids. The CDR3 reads CSASIARSYNEQFF. The CDR3 region has the DNA TGCAGTGCTAGTATAGCAAGGTCCTACAATGAGCAGTTCTTC.

In its sample, this clonotype was seen many times. The chain couples TRBV5-5 to TRBJ2-7; 9 nucleotides align to TRBD1. This CDR3 is 15 amino acids long. CDR1 SGHKS and CDR2 YYEKEE come from the germline V gene (reference sequence). V lost 4 bases, J lost 1 base, and 6 bases stayed unmatched. CDR3 loop: CASSRDRGVSYEQYF. The CDR3 DNA follows: TGTGCCAGCAGCCGCGACAGGGGGGTGTCCTACGAGCAGTACTTC.

At least ten counts were recorded for this clonotype. The chain employs TRBV24-1 and TRBJ2-5; unclear D gene. V lost 4 bases and J 0 bases, leaving 5 bases between the germline ends. From germline, CDR1 is KGHDR and CDR2 SFDVKD. This CDR3 contains 13 residues. DNA of the CDR3: TGTGCCACCAGTGACCCGGACCAAGAGACCCAGTACTTC. Protein product: CATSDPDQETQYF.

This clonotype was counted at least ten times. The CDR3 sequence: CASSSGAPWETQYF. CDR3 coding DNA: TGTGCCAGCAGCTCTGGAGCGCCCTGGGAGACCCAGTACTTC. V usage is TRBV5-6 and J usage is TRBJ2-5; D unclear. The V gene's germline CDR1 is SGHDT and CDR2 YYEEEE. The CDR3 runs 14 residues. Deletions cut 3 bases from V and 5 bases from J, with 14 bases between.

This clonotype was recorded many times. This chain joins TRBV5-1 and TRBJ2-1, with 13 bases lining up with TRBD2. Germline lookup yields CDR1 SGHRS and CDR2 YFSETQ. This CDR3 has 19 amino acids. The ends lost 4 bases at V and 4 bases at J; junction bases unmatched: 14. The CDR3 region has the DNA TGCGCCAGCAGCACGGGGACTAGCGGGGCAAGACCCCTATACAATGAGCAGTTCTTC. Amino acid sequence: CASSTGTSGARPLYNEQFF.

A word on this clonotype: This may arise from a read error, as a much more abundant clone is one base away. The genes are TRBV4-3 and TRBJ1-1; D is perhaps TRBD1 (5 bases). CDR1 LGHNA and CDR2 YSLEER come from the germline V gene. The CDR3 spans 13 residues. CDR3 in DNA: TGCGCCAGCGGCCAAGGGACGTTGACTGAAGCTTTCTTT. Translated: CASGQGTLTEAFF.

The J gene is TRBJ2-3, the V gene TRBV3-1; perhaps TRBD2 as D (6 bases). Trimming cost V 2 bases and J 5 bases, with 17 bases left between them. CDR3 length: 16 amino acids. CDR1 is LGHDT, CDR2 YNNKEL, per germline (reference sequence). Here the CDR3 reads CASSQRMAGIVDTQYF. Here the CDR3 DNA reads TGTGCCAGCAGCCAAAGAATGGCGGGAATTGTAGATACGCAGTATTTT.

In its sample, this clonotype was seen a few times. V is TRBV7-9 and J is TRBJ2-2, with 8 bases fitting TRBD2. The germline V gene encodes CDR1 SEHNR and CDR2 FQNEAQ (reference sequence). There are 15 residues in the CDR3. The trim removed 5 bases at V and 6 bases at J, leaving 8 bases unmatched. The CDR3 region is CASSLERESPGELFF. The CDR3, as DNA: TGTGCCAGCAGCCTCGAGCGGGAGTCCCCCGGGGAGCTGTTTTTT.

This clonotype was counted ten times or more. The chain recombines TRBV10-3 with TRBJ1-3; D not certain. Germline V gene sequence: CDR1 ENHRY, CDR2 SYGVKD. The V end was cut by 5 bases, the J end by 3 bases, with 11 bases between. This CDR3 has 14 residues. CDR3 protein: CAISSKIDGNTIYF. DNA of the CDR3: TGTGCCATCAGTTCCAAAATTGATGGAAACACCATATATTTT.

The chain carries TRBV29-1 and TRBJ2-5; TRBD2 matches 9 bases. V lost 4 bases and J lost 2; bases outside the gene matches: 14. The germline gives CDR1 SQVTM, CDR2 ANQGSEA. There are 17 residues in the CDR3. The CDR3 is CSVGWHGLAWEQETQYF. The CDR3 DNA reads TGCAGCGTTGGTTGGCATGGACTAGCGTGGGAGCAAGAGACCCAGTACTTC.

In this sample, this clonotype turned up many times. The chain combines TRBV20-1 with TRBJ2-5, with 7 positions matching TRBD1. The CDR3 has 19 amino acids. Trimming at V came to 6 bases and at J to 7 bases, leaving 29 bases not matched to a gene. Germline values: CDR1 DFQATT, CDR2 SNEGSKA (reference sequence). The CDR3 sequence: CSAIDLKVDPDRTWGTQYF. The DNA for the CDR3 is TGCAGTGCCATAGATCTCAAGGTCGACCCGGACAGGACATGGGGGACCCAGTACTTC.

This clonotype was recorded many times. The rearrangement uses TRBV12-3 or TRBV12-4 and TRBJ1-6, with 8 bases fitting TRBD1. The V gene end was trimmed by 7 bases and the J gene end by 7 bases; junction bases not matched to a gene: 9. This CDR3 region has 15 residues. The CDR3 loop is CASTKDRALNSPLHF. For the CDR3, the DNA is TGTGCCAGCACCAAGGACAGGGCATTAAATTCACCCCTCCACTTT.

This clonotype turned up a few times. The genes are TRBV6-5 and TRBJ1-1; the D gene is possibly TRBD1 (5 bases). Trimming took off 1 base at V and 4 bases at J, with 13 bases between the two ends. The CDR3 is 15 residues long. The germline CDR1 and CDR2 sequences are MNHEY and SVGAGI. The DNA of the CDR3 is TGTGCCAGCAGTTACTTCTCGGAGGGGACCACTGAAGCTTTCTTT. Its translation is CASSYFSEGTTEAFF.

This clonotype was counted ten times or more. This sequence joins TRBV29-1 and TRBJ2-1; 9 nucleotides line up with TRBD2. V gave up 3 bases and J gave up 2 bases; unmatched junction bases: 2. This CDR3 is built from 14 residues. Germline CDR1 and CDR2: SQVTM and ANQGSEA. DNA for the CDR3: TGCAGCGTTGAGGCTAGCGGGGCCTACAATGAGCAGTTCTTC. As protein: CSVEASGAYNEQFF.

This clonotype was seen repeatedly, ten times or more. The chain carries TRBV6-2 or TRBV6-3 and TRBJ2-2, with 7 bases identical to TRBD2. Germline assignment: CDR1 MNHEY and CDR2 SVGEGT. This CDR3 spans 14 amino acids. The DNA of the CDR3 is TGTGTAACTGCGGTAGCGGGGAACACCGGGGAGCTGTTTTTT. This encodes CVTAVAGNTGELFF.

This clonotype was seen ten or more times. The chain couples TRBV7-9 to TRBJ1-1, with D perhaps matching TRBD1 (5 bases). V lost 5 bases and J 0 bases, leaving 7 bases between the germline ends. In germline, CDR1 is SEHNR, CDR2 FQNEAQ (reference sequence). This CDR3 region has 13 residues. As DNA, the CDR3 is TGTGCCAGCAGCCGACAGTTGAACACTGAAGCTTTCTTT. This gives the protein CASSRQLNTEAFF. The full variable domain, its missing parts supplied by reference TRBV7-9 and TRBJ1-1, is DTGVSQNPRHKITKRGQNVTFRCDPISEHNRLYWYRQTLGQGPEFLTYFQNEAQLEKSRLLSDRFSAERPKGSFSTLEIQRTEQGDSAMYLCASSRQLNTEAFFGQGTRLTVV.

Ten or more counts support this clonotype. The chain links TRBV12-3 or TRBV12-4 to TRBJ2-7; no clear D. Trimming left V 3 bases short and J 5 bases short, with 17 bases between. The length of the CDR3 is 15 residues. The CDR3 protein is CASSFSPDPFNEQYF. As DNA, the CDR3 is TGTGCCAGCAGTTTCTCTCCAGATCCCTTTAACGAGCAGTACTTC.

On this clonotype itself: Germline is not matched at one junction end, which may reflect a read error. The rearrangement joins TRBV11-2 to TRBJ2-5; 7 bases map to TRBD2. Germline V CDR1 and CDR2: SGHAT, FQNNGV. This CDR3 spans 18 amino acids. The CDR3 DNA is TGTGCCAGCAGCTTAGTACTGCAAGCGGGGCCACACCAAGAGACCCAGAACTTC. This translates into CASSLVLQAGPHQETQNF.

Ten or more counts support this clonotype. The chain joins TRBV20-1 to TRBJ2-1; 9 nucleotides line up with TRBD2. Per germline, CDR1 DFQATT and CDR2 SNEGSKA (reference sequence). This CDR3 has 14 amino acids. V shed 0 bases, J shed 9 bases, and the junction held 6 bases outside the gene matches. The CDR3 nucleotides are TGCAGTGCTAGAGATCAAGCGGGAGGAAGTGAGCAGTTCTTC. Its protein is CSARDQAGGSEQFF.

CDR3 sequence (DNA): TGTGCCAGCATCTACGGGGGGGCTGGCACTGAAGCTTTCTTT. Protein: CASIYGGAGTEAFF. J is TRBJ1-1 and V is TRBV12-3 or TRBV12-4, with TRBD1 as a possible D gene (6 bases). The germline V and J ends were trimmed by 7 bases and 4 bases, with 16 bases remaining between them. CDR3 length: 14 residues.